This entry describes one T cell receptor (beta chain). Generated by immunoSEQ multiplex PCR, the TCRdb table keeps only in-frame clones and is missing some. The repertoire holds tens of thousands of clones, with approximately 91% as singletons. The germline CDR1 and CDR2 sequences are SGHRS and YFSETQ. The CDR3 runs 14 residues. V lost 5 bases and J lost 6; bases outside the gene matches: 11. The data are from a study of T cell changes during pregnancy in multiple sclerosis. This specimen consisted of CD4+ T cells from peripheral blood mononuclear cells, obtained before pregnancy. This TCR was recovered from a female donor with multiple sclerosis, enrolled in a pregnancy study. The chain couples TRBV5-1 to TRBJ2-7, with 7 bases matching TRBD1. CDR3 sequence: CASRRDRSSGEQYF. The CDR3 DNA reads TGCGCCAGCAGAAGGGACAGATCGAGTGGCGAGCAGTACTTC.